These T cell receptor beta chains were read from a single sample in a study of blood T cell repertoires in COVID-19. Sequencing was performed with immunoSEQ multiplex PCR; in TCRdb, only in-frame clones are kept and a portion is missing. The profile shows 34,000 or so clones, approximately 91% of them singletons. Material: peripheral blood. The source is a man in his 60s with active or convalescent COVID-19. Each CDR3 is given with its conserved first and last residue. A D gene is named only where the DNA matches it firmly. Size is omitted from some rows. Given values are once, few, many or a class for expanded clones.

>TRBV25-1|.|TRBD1|TRBJ2-7
TGTGCCAGCAGTGAATTAAGACAGGGGAACGAGCAGTACTTC
CASSELRQGNEQYF
>TRBV28|.|.|TRBJ1-2
TGTGCCAGCAGTTTAGCGGGGGACCAGGGAGGCTACACCTTC
CASSLAGDQGGYTF
>TRBV11-3|.|TRBD2|TRBJ2-1
TGTGCCAGCAGCTCCCTCGGGACTAGAGGTGAGCAGTTCTTC
CASSSLGTRGEQFF
>TRBV27|few|.|TRBJ2-2
TGTGCCAGCAAAGCCGACAGAAACACCGGGGAGCTGTTTTTT
CASKADRNTGELFF
>TRBV5-1|.|TRBD1|TRBJ2-7
TGCGCCAGCAGCTTCGGGACAGGTAACTACGAGCAGTACTTC
CASSFGTGNYEQYF
>TRBV19|.|TRBD2|TRBJ2-1
TGTGCCAGTAGTCCCTGGGGGGGGAGCTCCTACAATGAGCAGTTCTTC
CASSPWGGSSYNEQFF
>TRBV19|.|.|TRBJ1-2
TGTGCCAGTAGTATAGTCGGGACTGCCAATGGCTACACCTTC
CASSIVGTANGYTF
>TRBV5-1|.|TRBD1|TRBJ2-2
TGCGCCAGCAGCTTCCCCGGGACAGGGGGGGACACCGGGGAGCTGTTTTTT
CASSFPGTGGDTGELFF
>TRBV5-1|once|TRBD1|TRBJ1-1
TGCGCCAGCAGCTTGAGACAGGGCTTTGGAATGAACACTGAAGCTTTCTTT
CASSLRQGFGMNTEAFF
>TRBV5-5|.|.|TRBJ2-3
TGTGCCAGCAGCTTGGGCTGGACTACTACAGATACGCAGTATTTT
CASSLGWTTTDTQYF
>TRBV7-9|.|TRBD1|TRBJ1-5
TGTGCCAGCAACCTAGACAGGGGGCGCAGGGGTCAGCCCCAGCATTTT
CASNLDRGRRGQPQHF
>TRBV7-2|.|.|TRBJ1-1
TGTGCCAGCAGCTTATTTATCGGGTTTGGGACTGAAGCTTTCTTT
CASSLFIGFGTEAFF
>TRBV4-1|.|TRBD1|TRBJ2-5
TGCGCCAGCAGCCAAGGGGGATTGGGGACAGGGGGCGGGGAGACCCAGTACTTC
CASSQGGLGTGGGETQYF
>TRBV19|.|TRBD2|TRBJ2-1
TGTGCCAGTAGTATCGGACAGGGTGGACTAGCGGCTAACAATGAGCAGTTCTTC
CASSIGQGGLAANNEQFF
>TRBV28|.|.|TRBJ1-2
TGTGCCAGCAGCCTAACCACCGGGGGCTATGGCTACACCTTC
CASSLTTGGYGYTF
>TRBV28|.|.|TRBJ2-1
TGTGCCAGCAGTAAACAAACAGGGTCGGGGGAGCAGTTCTTC
CASSKQTGSGEQFF
>TRBV6-2/TRBV6-3|.|TRBD1|TRBJ2-7
TGTGCCAGCAGTTACCGGGACAGGGTTGCCTACGAGCAGTACTTC
CASSYRDRVAYEQYF
>TRBV4-3|few|.|TRBJ2-5
TGCGCCAGCAGCCAAACTAGACAGGCTGAAGAGACCCAGTACTTC
CASSQTRQAEETQYF
>TRBV5-4|.|.|TRBJ2-7
TGTGCCAGCAGCTCCATTTTCTCCTACGAGCAGTACTTC
CASSSIFSYEQYF
>TRBV27|.|.|TRBJ2-1
TGTGCCAGCAGTTCCCAAGGTTCCAGGGCCGGGGAGCAGTTCTTC
CASSSQGSRAGEQFF
>TRBV27|.|.|TRBJ2-7
TGTGCCAGCAGCCCGAGGGGGGGCTACGAGCAGTACTTC
CASSPRGGYEQYF
>TRBV19|.|TRBD2|TRBJ2-2
TGTGCCAGTAGTATAGGGACTTTCGGCGGGAGGGACACCGGGGAGCTGTTTTTT
CASSIGTFGGRDTGELFF
>TRBV7-6|.|.|TRBJ1-1
TGTGCCAGCAGCTTAGCTGCGCAGGGGCGAACTGAAGCTTTCTTT
CASSLAAQGRTEAFF
>TRBV11-2|once|TRBD1|TRBJ2-2
TGTGCCAGCAGCCACCGGGACAGGAGTCCCGGGGAGCTGTTTTTT
CASSHRDRSPGELFF
>TRBV6-2/TRBV6-3|.|.|TRBJ1-2
TGTGCCAGCAGTTACGGGGCAGGGAACTTCTACACCTTC
CASSYGAGNFYTF
>TRBV5-6|.|TRBD2|TRBJ2-2
TGTGCCAGCAGCCAAGCTTACGGACTAGCGGGGGGAAACACCGGGGAGCTGTTTTTT
CASSQAYGLAGGNTGELFF
>TRBV5-4|.|TRBD1|TRBJ2-1
TGTGCCAGCAGCTCGCGGGACAGGGGCTACAATGAGCAGTTCTTC
CASSSRDRGYNEQFF
>TRBV6-5|.|.|TRBJ1-5
TGTGCCAGCAGAAGGGACTTCTATAGCAATCAGCCCCAGCATTTT
CASRRDFYSNQPQHF
>TRBV7-2|.|TRBD1|TRBJ1-1
TGTGCCAGCAGCTCCCGGGACAGGGGGCTTGAAGCTTTCTTT
CASSSRDRGLEAFF
>TRBV4-3|.|.|TRBJ2-7
TGCGCCAGCAGCCAAGAACCAGGTCCCCTATACGAGCAGTACTTC
CASSQEPGPLYEQYF
>TRBV7-9|.|.|TRBJ2-1
TGTGCCAGCTGGGGCGGATATGAGCAGTTCTTC
CASWGGYEQFF
>TRBV10-3|.|TRBD1|TRBJ1-2
TGTGCCATCAATGGACAGGGGGCACGCGGCTACACCTTC
CAINGQGARGYTF
>TRBV6-1|.|TRBD1|TRBJ1-1
TGTGCCAGCTTATCGACAGGGGAGACTGAAGCTTTCTTT
CASLSTGETEAFF
>TRBV7-3|.|TRBD2|TRBJ2-3
TGTGCCAGCAGCTCGTTTAGCGGGGGGCGGACCGATACGCAGTATTTT
CASSSFSGGRTDTQYF
>TRBV7-8|.|TRBD2|TRBJ2-2
TGTGCCAGCAGCTTAGCGCGTCGGGAGGAAGGCGGGGAGCTGTTTTTT
CASSLARREEGGELFF
>TRBV10-1|.|TRBD1|TRBJ2-7
TGCGCCAGCAGTGGACAGGGGGCCTACGAGCAGTACTTC
CASSGQGAYEQYF
>TRBV2|.|TRBD1|TRBJ1-5
TGTGCCAGCAGTGTAGACAGGGGGCGAAGCAATCAGCCCCAGCATTTT
CASSVDRGRSNQPQHF
>TRBV27|.|TRBD2|TRBJ2-7
TGTGCCAGCAGTCTGACTAGCGGGCCCTCCTACGAGCAGTACTTC
CASSLTSGPSYEQYF
>TRBV7-9|.|.|TRBJ1-1
TGTGCCAGCAGCTTAGGCACTATGACTGAAGCTTTCTTT
CASSLGTMTEAFF
>TRBV15|.|.|TRBJ1-6
TGTGCCACCAGCAGACGGACCTCGGGAAGGAATAATTCACCCCTCCACTTT
CATSRRTSGRNNSPLHF
>TRBV7-2|.|.|TRBJ2-2
TGTGCCAGCAGGTCCACAGGTTCTGGGGAGCTGTTTTTT
CASRSTGSGELFF
>TRBV6-2/TRBV6-3|.|TRBD1|TRBJ1-6
TGTGCCAGCAGTGGACAGGGGGATTCACCCCTCCACTTT
CASSGQGDSPLHF
>TRBV2|once|TRBD1|TRBJ2-7
TGTGCCAGCAGTGCCGGGACAGGTGCCTACGAGCAGTACTTC
CASSAGTGAYEQYF
>TRBV3-1/TRBV3-2|few|.|TRBJ2-6
TGTGCCAGCAGCCAAGCATACGTGCAGATCTCTGGGGCCAACGTCCTGACTTTC
CASSQAYVQISGANVLTF
>TRBV18|.|TRBD2|TRBJ2-1
TGTGCCAGCTCATCACGGACTAGCGGGTCTAGCTCCTACAATGAGCAGTTCTTC
CASSSRTSGSSSYNEQFF
>TRBV2|.|.|TRBJ1-2
TGTGCCAGCAGTCCGGTTAACTATGGCTACACCTTC
CASSPVNYGYTF
>TRBV4-3|.|TRBD2|TRBJ2-7
TGCGCCAGCAGCCAGTTAGCGGGTCCGGGCGAGCAGTACTTC
CASSQLAGPGEQYF
>TRBV6-5|.|TRBD1|TRBJ2-7
TGTGCCAGCAGTTACTCCGGACAGGACGAGCAGTACTTC
CASSYSGQDEQYF
>TRBV3-1/TRBV3-2|.|.|TRBJ2-7
TGTGCCAGCAGCCAAGGCGGAGGGGCCTGGGAGCAGTACTTC
CASSQGGGAWEQYF
>TRBV4-3|.|TRBD1|TRBJ2-7
TGCGCCAGCAGCAAGGACAGGATCAGTATTTACGAGCAGTACTTC
CASSKDRISIYEQYF
>TRBV2|.|.|TRBJ2-1
TGTGCCAGCAGTGCATTTTCGGACTTCCTTTTCGATGAGCAGTTCTTC
CASSAFSDFLFDEQFF
>TRBV19|few|.|TRBJ1-5
TGTGCCAGTAGTATTAATTTGGGCAGGGGCAGCAATCAGCCCCAGCATTTT
CASSINLGRGSNQPQHF
>TRBV19|.|TRBD1|TRBJ1-5
TGTGCCAGTAGTATGTGGGGACAGGGAGTACGGCCCCAGCATTTT
CASSMWGQGVRPQHF
>TRBV5-1|.|.|TRBJ1-1
TGCGCCAGCAGCTTGATCAGGAACACTGAAGCTTTCTTT
CASSLIRNTEAFF